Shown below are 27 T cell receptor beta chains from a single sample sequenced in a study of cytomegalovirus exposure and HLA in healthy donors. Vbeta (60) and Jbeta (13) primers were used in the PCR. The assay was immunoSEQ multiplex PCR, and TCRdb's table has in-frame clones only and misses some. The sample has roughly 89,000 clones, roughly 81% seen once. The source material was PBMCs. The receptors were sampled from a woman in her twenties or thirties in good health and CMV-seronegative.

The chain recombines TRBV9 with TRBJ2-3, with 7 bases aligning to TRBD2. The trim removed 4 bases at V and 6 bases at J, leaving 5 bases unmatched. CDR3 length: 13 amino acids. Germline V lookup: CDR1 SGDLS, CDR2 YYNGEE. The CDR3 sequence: CASSHRGVDTQYF. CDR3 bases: TGTGCCAGCAGCCATCGGGGGGTGGATACGCAGTATTTT.

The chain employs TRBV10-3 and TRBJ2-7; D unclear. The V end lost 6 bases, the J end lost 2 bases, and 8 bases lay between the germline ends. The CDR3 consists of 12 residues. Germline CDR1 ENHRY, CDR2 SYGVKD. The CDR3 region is CAISTDPYEQYF. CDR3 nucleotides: TGTGCCATCAGCACAGACCCCTACGAGCAGTACTTC.

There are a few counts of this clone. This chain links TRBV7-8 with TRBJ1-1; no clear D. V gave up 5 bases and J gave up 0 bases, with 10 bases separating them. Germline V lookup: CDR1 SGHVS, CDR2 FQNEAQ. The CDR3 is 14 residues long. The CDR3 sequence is CASSRIDMNTEAFF. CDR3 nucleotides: TGTGCCAGCAGCCGAATCGACATGAACACTGAAGCTTTCTTT.

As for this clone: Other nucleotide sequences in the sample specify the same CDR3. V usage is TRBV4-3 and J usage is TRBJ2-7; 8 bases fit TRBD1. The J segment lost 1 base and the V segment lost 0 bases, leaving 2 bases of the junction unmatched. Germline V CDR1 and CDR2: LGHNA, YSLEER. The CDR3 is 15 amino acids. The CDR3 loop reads CASSQDGTGSYEQYF. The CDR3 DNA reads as TGCGCCAGCAGCCAAGATGGGACAGGATCCTACGAGCAGTACTTC.

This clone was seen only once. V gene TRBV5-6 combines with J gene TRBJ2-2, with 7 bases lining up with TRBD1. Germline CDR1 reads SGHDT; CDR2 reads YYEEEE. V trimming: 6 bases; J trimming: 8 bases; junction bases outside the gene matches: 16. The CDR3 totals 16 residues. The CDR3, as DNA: TGTGCCAGCACCAACCGGGGACAGCCGGTTGTGGGGGAGCTGTTTTTT. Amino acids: CASTNRGQPVVGELFF.

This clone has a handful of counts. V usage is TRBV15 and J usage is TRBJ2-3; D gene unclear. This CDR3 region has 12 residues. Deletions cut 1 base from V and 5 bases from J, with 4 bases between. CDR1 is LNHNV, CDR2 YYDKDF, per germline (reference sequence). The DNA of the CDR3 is TGTGCCACCAGCAGAGCGGTAGATACGCAGTATTTT. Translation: CATSRAVDTQYF.

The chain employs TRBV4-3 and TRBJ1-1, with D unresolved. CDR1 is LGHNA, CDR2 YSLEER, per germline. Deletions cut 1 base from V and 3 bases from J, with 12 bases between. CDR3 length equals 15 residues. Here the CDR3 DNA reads TGCGCCAGCAGCCAAGGCTACAGTAAGGACACTGAAGCTTTCTTT. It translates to CASSQGYSKDTEAFF.

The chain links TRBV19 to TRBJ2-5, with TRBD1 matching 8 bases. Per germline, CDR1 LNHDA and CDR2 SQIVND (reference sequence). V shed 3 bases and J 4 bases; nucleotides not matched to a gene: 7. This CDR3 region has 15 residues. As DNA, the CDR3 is TGTGCCAGTAGTATCCCAGGACAGGGACGAGAGACCCAGTACTTC. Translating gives CASSIPGQGRETQYF.

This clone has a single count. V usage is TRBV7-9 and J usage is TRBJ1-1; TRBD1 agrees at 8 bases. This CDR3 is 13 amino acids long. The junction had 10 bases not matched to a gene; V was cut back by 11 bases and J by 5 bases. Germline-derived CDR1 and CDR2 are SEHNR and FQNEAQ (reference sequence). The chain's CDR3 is CAGETGVLTEAFF. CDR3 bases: TGTGCCGGGGAGACAGGGGTGCTTACTGAAGCTTTCTTT.

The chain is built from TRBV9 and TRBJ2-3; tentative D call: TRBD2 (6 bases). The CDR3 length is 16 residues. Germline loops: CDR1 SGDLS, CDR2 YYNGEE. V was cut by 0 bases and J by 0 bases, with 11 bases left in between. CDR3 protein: CASSVGVTRSTDTQYF. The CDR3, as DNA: TGTGCCAGCAGCGTAGGGGTGACTAGGAGCACAGATACGCAGTATTTT.

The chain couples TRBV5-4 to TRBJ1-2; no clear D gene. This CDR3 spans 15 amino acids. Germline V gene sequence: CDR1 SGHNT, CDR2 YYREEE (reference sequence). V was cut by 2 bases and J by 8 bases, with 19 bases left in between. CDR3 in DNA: TGTGCCAGCAGCTTCATTTCCCCGGAGGTTCTCGGCTACACCTTC. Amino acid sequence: CASSFISPEVLGYTF.

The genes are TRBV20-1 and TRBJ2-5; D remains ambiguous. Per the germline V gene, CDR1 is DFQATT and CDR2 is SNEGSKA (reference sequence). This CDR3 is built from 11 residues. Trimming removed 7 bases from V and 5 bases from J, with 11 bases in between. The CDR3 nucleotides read TGCAGTGGTATCCCGTCGGAGACCCAGTACTTC. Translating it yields CSGIPSETQYF.

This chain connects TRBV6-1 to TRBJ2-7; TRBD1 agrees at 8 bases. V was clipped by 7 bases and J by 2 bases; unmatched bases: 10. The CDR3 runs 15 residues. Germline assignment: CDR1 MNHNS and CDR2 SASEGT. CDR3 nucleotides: TGTGCCAGCAACCCCCACCGGGACAGGACCTACGAGCAGTACTTC. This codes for CASNPHRDRTYEQYF.

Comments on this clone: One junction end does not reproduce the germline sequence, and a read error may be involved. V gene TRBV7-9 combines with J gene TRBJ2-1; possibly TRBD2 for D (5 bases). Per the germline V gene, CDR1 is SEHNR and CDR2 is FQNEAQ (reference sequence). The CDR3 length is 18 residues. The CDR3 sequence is CSSSPPPRLGSSVGEQFF. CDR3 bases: TGTTCCAGCAGCCCACCCCCCAGGTTGGGGAGTTCGGTCGGTGAGCAGTTCTTC.

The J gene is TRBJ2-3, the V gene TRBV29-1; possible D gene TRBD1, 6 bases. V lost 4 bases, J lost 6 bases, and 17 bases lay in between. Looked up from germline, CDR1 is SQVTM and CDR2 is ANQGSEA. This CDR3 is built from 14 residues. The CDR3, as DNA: TGCAGCGTTGGAGATACAGGGTTTACTGATACGCAGTATTTT. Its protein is CSVGDTGFTDTQYF.

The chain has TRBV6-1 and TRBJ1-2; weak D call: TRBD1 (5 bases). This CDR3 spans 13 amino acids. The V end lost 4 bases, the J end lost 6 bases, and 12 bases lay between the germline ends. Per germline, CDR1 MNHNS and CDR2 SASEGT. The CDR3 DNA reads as TGTGCCAGCAGTGGGGCCAGGGTAGATGGCTACACCTTC. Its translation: CASSGARVDGYTF.

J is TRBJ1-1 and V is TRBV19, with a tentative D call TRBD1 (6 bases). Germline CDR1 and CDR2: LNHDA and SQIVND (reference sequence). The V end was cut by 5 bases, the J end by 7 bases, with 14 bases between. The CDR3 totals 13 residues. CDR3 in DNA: TGTGCCAGTAGTCCCTTAGGGGGTGGTGAAGCTTTCTTT. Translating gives CASSPLGGGEAFF.

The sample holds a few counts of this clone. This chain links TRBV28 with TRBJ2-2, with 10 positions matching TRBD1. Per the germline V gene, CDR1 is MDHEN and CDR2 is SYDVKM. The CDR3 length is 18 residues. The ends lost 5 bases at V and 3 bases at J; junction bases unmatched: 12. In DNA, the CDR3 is TGTGCCAGCAGTCGACCTAAGCGACAGGGGGCGCACACCGGGGAGCTGTTTTTT. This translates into CASSRPKRQGAHTGELFF.

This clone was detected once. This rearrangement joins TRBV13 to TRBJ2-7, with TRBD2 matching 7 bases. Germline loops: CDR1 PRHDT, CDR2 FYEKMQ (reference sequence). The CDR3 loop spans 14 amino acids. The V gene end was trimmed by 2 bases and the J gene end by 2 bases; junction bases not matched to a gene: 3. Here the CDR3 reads CASSLRGGTYEQYF. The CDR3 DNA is TGTGCCAGCAGCTTACGGGGAGGGACCTACGAGCAGTACTTC. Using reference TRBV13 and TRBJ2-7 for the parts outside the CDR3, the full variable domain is AAGVIQSPRHLIKEKRETATLKCYPIPRHDTVYWYQQGPGQDPQFLISFYEKMQSDKGSIPDRFSAQQFSDYHSELNMSSLELGDSALYFCASSLRGGTYEQYFGPGTRLTVT.

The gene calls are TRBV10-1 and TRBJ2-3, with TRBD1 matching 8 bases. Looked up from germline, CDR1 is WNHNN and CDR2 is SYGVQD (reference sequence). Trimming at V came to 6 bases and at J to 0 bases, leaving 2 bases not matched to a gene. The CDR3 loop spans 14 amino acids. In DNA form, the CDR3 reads TGCGCCAGCAGCGGACAGGGAAGCACAGATACGCAGTATTTT. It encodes CASSGQGSTDTQYF.

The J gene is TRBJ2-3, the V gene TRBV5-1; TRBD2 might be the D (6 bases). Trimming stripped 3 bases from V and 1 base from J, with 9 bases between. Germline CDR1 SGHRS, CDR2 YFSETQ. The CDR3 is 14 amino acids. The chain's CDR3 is CASSYSGGTDTQYF. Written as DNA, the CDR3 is TGCGCCAGCAGCTATAGCGGAGGCACAGATACGCAGTATTTT.

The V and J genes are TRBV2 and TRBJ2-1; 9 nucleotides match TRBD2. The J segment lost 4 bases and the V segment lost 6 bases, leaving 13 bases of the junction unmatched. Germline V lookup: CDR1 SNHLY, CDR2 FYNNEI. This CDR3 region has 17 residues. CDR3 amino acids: CASSYSGLAGVYNEQFF. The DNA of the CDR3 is TGTGCCAGCAGCTACTCCGGGTTAGCGGGAGTATACAATGAGCAGTTCTTC.

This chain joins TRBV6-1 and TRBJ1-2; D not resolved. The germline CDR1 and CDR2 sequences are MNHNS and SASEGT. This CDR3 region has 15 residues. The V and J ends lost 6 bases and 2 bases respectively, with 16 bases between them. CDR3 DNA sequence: TGTGCCAGCAGGGAATACAGCAACCTAAACTATGGCTACACCTTC. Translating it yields CASREYSNLNYGYTF.

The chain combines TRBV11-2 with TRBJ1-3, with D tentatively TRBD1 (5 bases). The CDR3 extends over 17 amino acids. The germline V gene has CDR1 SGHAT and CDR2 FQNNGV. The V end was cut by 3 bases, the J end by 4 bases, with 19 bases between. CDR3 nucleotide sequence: TGTGCCAGCAGCTTTTGGGAGGGACCTCAAGCGGGAAACACCATATATTTT. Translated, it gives CASSFWEGPQAGNTIYF.

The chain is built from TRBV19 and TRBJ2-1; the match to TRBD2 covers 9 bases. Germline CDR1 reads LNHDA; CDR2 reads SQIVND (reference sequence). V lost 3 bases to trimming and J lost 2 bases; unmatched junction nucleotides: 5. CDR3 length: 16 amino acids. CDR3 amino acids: CASSIGASGTYNEQFF. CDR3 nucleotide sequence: TGTGCCAGTAGTATTGGAGCTAGCGGGACCTACAATGAGCAGTTCTTC.

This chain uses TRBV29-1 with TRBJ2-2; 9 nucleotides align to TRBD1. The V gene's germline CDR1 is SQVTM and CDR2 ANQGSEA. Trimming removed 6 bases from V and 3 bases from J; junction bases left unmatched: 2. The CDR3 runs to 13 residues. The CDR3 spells CSVGTGYTGELFF. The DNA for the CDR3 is TGCAGCGTCGGGACAGGGTACACCGGGGAGCTGTTTTTT.

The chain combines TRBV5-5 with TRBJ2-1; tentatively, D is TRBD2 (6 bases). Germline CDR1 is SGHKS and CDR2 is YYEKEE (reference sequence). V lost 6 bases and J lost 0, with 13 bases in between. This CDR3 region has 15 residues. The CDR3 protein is CASTNSGSSYNEQFF. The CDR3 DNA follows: TGTGCCAGCACGAATAGCGGAAGCTCCTACAATGAGCAGTTCTTC.